This entry is about one TCR beta chain. The antigen remains unidentified. These data come from a study of T cell responses to AZD1222 COVID-19 vaccine. Study outcomes and limitations: Females made up more of the donors, who were largely white British, and clonal diversity may have come out too low. At baseline, just five to seven AZD1222 recipients tested seropositive. Vaccine-related CD4 TCRs covered spike, predominating at 160-218 and 743-854. Per reports, nearly half of all spike-specific TCRs target regions that are unmutated in variants.

Assay used: immunoSEQ multiplex PCR; TCRdb lists only in-frame clones, some missing. In the table there are 100,000 to 140,000 clones, approximately 90% of which are singletons. Source: peripheral blood, taken on day 0 of AZD1222 vaccination. The receptor was derived from an adult in good health.

The CDR3 DNA reads TGCAGCGTTGTTACCAGGGACACTGAAGCTTTCTTT. Amino acid sequence: CSVVTRDTEAFF. The V and J genes are TRBV29-1 and TRBJ1-1; D is possibly TRBD1 (5 bases). The germline CDR1 and CDR2 sequences are SQVTM and ANQGSEA. CDR3 size: 12 residues. V was trimmed by 4 bases and J by 3 bases, leaving 9 bases between them.